This TCR beta chain originates from a study of STAT3 mutations in large granular lymphocyte leukemia. The overall study: Canonical activating STAT3 mutations were detected in roughly half of the longitudinally sequenced T-LGLL patients. Study results and caveats: In T-cell large granular lymphocyte leukemia, about half of patients showed multiple immunodominant subclonotypes.

Worth noting for this clone: Its antigen remains unknown.

The method was immunoSEQ multiplex PCR; TCRdb's version includes in-frame clones alone and lacks a portion of them. The sample records approximately 9,100 clones, 92% being singletons. This receptor was obtained from a man aged 55 to 70 with T-cell large granular lymphocyte leukemia. Some clones in this sample may be carry-over from other donors' samples. Sequences were obtained from peripheral blood mononuclear cells.

The CDR3 coding sequence is TGTGCCAGCAGTTCTCCCAGGGCGAGAGGGAATGAAAAACTGTTTTTT. Protein sequence: CASSSPRARGNEKLFF. This rearrangement joins TRBV28 to TRBJ1-4; TRBD1 might be the D (5 bases). Trimming pared 4 bases from V and 5 bases from J, leaving 17 bases between. Germline-derived CDR1 and CDR2 are MDHEN and SYDVKM. This CDR3 spans 16 amino acids.